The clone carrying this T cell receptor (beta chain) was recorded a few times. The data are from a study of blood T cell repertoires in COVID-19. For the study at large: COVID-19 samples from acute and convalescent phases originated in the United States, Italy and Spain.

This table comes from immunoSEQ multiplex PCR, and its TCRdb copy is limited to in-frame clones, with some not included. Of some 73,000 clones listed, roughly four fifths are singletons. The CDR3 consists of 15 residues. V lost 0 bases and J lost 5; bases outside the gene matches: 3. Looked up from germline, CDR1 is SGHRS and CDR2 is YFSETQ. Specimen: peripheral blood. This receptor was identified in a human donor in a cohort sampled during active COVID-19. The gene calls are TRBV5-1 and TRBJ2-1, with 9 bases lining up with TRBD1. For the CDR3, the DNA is TGCGCCAGCAGCTTGGGGGGACAGGGCAACAATGAGCAGTTCTTC. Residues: CASSLGGQGNNEQFF.